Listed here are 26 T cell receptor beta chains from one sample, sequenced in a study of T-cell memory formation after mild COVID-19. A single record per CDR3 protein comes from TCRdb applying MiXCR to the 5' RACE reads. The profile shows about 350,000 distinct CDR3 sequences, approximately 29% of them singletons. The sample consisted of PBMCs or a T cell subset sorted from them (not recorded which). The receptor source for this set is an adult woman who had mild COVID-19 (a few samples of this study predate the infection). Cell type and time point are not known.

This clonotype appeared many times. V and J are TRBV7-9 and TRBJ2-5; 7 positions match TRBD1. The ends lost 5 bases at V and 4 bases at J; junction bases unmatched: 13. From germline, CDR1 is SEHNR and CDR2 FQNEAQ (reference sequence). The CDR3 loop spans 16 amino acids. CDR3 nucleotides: TGTGCCAGCAGCGAAACTCAGGGGGTAGGGGGAGAGACCCAGTACTTC. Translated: CASSETQGVGGETQYF.

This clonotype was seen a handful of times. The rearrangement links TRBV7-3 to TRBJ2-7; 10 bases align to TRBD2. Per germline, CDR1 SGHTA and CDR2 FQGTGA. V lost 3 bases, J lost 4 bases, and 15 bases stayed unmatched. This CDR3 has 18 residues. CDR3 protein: CASSFLVGVTSGRYEQYF. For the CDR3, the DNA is TGTGCCAGCAGCTTCTTGGTGGGGGTGACTAGCGGGCGTTACGAGCAGTACTTC.

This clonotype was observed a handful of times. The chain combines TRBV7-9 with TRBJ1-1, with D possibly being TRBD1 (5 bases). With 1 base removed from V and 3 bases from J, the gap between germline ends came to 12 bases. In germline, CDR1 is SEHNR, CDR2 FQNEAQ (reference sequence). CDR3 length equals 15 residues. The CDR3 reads CASSLESTGDTEAFF. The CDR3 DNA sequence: TGTGCCAGCAGCTTAGAGTCTACAGGTGACACTGAAGCTTTCTTT.

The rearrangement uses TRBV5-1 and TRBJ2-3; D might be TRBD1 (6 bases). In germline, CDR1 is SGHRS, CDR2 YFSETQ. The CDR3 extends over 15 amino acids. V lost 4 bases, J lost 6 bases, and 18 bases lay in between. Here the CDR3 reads CASSLPGQRVDTQYF. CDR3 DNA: TGCGCCAGCAGCCTTCCGGGACAACGGGTTGATACGCAGTATTTT.

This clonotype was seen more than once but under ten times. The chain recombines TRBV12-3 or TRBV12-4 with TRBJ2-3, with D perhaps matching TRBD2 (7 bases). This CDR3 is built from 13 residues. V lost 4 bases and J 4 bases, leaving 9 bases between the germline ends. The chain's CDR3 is CASSWGGPDTQYF. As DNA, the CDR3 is TGTGCCAGCAGTTGGGGGGGGCCAGATACGCAGTATTTT.

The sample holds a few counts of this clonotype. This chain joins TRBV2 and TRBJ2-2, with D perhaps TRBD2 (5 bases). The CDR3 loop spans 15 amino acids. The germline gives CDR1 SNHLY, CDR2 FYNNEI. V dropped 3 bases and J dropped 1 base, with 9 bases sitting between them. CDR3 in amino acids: CASSDRLQNTGELFF. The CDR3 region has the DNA TGTGCCAGCAGTGATCGACTACAGAACACCGGGGAGCTGTTTTTT.

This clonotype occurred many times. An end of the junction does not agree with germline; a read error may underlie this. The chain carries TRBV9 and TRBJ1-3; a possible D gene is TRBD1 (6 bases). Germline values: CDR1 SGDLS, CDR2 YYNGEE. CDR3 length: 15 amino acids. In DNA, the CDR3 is TGCGCCAGCAGCGTAGGACAGTCCTCTGGAAACACCATATATTTT. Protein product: CASSVGQSSGNTIYF.

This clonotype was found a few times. Here the CDR3 DNA reads TGTGCCAGCAGCGTAGGGCGGGGGAGCTCCTACGAGCAGTACTTC. Translated: CASSVGRGSSYEQYF. V usage is TRBV9 and J usage is TRBJ2-7, with 7 bases lining up with TRBD2. This CDR3 spans 15 amino acids. From germline, CDR1 is SGDLS and CDR2 YYNGEE. The J segment lost 0 bases and the V segment lost 0 bases, leaving 3 bases of the junction unmatched.

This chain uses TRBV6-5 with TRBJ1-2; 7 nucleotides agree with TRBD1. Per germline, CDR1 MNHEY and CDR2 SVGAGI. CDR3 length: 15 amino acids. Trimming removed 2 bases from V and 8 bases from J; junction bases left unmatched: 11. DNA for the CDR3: TGTGCCAGCAGTTACAATCACAGGGGTAGGAACGGCTACACCTTC. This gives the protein CASSYNHRGRNGYTF.

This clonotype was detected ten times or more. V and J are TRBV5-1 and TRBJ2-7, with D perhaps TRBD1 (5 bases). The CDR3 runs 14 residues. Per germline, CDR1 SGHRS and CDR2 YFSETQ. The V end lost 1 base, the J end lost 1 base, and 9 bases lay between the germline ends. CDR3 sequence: CASSLLGASYEQYF. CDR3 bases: TGCGCCAGCAGCTTGTTAGGGGCTTCCTACGAGCAGTACTTC. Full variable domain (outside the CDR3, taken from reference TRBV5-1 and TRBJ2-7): KAGVTQTPRYLIKTRGQQVTLSCSPISGHRSVSWYQQTPGQGLQFLFEYFSETQRNKGNFPGRFSGRQFSNSRSEMNVSTLELGDSALYLCASSLLGASYEQYFGPGTRLTVT.

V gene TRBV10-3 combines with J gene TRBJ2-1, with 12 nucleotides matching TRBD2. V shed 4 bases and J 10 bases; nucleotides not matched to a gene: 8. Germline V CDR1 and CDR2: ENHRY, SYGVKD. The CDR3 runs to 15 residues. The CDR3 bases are TGTGCCATCAGTGTACTGACTAGCGGGAGTTCAGAGCAGTTCTTC. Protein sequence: CAISVLTSGSSEQFF.

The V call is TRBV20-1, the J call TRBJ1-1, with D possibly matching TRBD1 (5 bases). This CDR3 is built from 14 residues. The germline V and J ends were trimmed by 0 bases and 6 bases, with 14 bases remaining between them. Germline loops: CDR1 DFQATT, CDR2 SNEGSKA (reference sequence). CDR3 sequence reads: CSARDFGGLAEAFF. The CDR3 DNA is TGCAGTGCTAGAGACTTTGGGGGGTTGGCTGAAGCTTTCTTT.

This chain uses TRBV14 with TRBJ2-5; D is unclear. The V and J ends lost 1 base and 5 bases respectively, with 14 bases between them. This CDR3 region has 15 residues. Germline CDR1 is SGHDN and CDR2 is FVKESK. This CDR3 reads CASSQGPRPRETQYF. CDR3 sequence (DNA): TGTGCCAGCAGCCAAGGACCGAGGCCGCGGGAGACCCAGTACTTC.

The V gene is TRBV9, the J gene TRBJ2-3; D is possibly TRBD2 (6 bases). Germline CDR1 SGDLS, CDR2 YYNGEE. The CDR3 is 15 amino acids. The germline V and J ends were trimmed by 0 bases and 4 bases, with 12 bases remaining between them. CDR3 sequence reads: CASSVEGGRADTQYF. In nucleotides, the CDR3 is TGTGCCAGCAGCGTAGAGGGAGGCCGGGCAGATACGCAGTATTTT.

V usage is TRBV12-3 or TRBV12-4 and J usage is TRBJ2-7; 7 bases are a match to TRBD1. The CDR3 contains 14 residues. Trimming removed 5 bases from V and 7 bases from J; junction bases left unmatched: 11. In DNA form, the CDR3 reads TGTGCCAGCAGTCCCGGGGACAGTCCCGGGGAGCAGTACTTC. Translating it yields CASSPGDSPGEQYF.

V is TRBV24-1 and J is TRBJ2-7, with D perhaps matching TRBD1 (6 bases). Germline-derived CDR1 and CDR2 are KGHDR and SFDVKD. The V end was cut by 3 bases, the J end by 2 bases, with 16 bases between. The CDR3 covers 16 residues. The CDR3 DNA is TGTGCCACCAGTGATCCTAGGGGGACGGCTGCCTACGAGCAGTACTTC. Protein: CATSDPRGTAAYEQYF.

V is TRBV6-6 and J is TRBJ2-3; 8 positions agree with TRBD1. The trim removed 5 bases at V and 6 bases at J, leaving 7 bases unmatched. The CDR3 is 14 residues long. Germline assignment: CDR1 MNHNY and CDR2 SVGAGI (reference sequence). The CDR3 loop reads CASSRQGARDTQYF. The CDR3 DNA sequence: TGTGCCAGCAGTCGTCAGGGGGCGCGGGATACGCAGTATTTT.

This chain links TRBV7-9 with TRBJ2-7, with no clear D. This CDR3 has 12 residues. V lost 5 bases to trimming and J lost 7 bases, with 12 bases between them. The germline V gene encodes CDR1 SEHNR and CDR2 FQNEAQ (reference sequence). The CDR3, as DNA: TGTGCCAGCAGCCGTGGGGTGGGGGAGCAGTACTTC. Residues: CASSRGVGEQYF.

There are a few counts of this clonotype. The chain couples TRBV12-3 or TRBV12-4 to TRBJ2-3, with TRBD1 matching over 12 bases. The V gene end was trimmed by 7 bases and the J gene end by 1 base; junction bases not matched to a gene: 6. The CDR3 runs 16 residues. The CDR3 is CASTPGTGGRTDTQYF. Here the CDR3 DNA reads TGTGCCAGCACCCCCGGGACAGGGGGCCGCACAGATACGCAGTATTTT.

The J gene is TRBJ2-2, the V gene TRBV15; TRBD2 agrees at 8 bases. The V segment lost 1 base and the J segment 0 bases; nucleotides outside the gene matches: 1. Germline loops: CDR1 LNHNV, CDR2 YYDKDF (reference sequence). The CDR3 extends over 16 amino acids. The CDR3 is CATSRVGGANTGELFF. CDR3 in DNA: TGTGCCACCAGCAGAGTCGGGGGGGCGAACACCGGGGAGCTGTTTTTT. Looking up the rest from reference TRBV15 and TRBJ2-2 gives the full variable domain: DAMVIQNPRYQVTQFGKPVTLSCSQTLNHNVMYWYQQKSSQAPKLLFHYYDKDFNNEADTPDNFQSRRPNTSFCFLDIRSPGLGDTAMYLCATSRVGGANTGELFFGEGSRLTVL.

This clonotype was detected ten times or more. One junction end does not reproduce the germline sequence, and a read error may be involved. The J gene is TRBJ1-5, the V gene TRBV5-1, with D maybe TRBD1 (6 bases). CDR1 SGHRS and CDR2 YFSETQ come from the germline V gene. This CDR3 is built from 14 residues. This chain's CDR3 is CASSLGGGNQPQHF. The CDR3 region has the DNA TGTGCCAGCAGCTTAGGGGGTGGCAATCAGCCCCAGCATTTT. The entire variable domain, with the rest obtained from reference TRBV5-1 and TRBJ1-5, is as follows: KAGVTQTPRYLIKTRGQQVTLSCSPISGHRSVSWYQQTPGQGLQFLFEYFSETQRNKGNFPGRFSGRQFSNSRSEMNVSTLELGDSALYLCASSLGGGNQPQHFGDGTRLSIL.

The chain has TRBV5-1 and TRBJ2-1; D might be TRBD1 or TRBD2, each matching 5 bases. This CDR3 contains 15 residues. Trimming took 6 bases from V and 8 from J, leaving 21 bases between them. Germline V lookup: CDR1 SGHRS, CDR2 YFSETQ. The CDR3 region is CASTSGRSSGDEQFF. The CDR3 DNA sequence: TGCGCCAGCACCTCGGGACGGAGCTCCGGCGATGAGCAGTTCTTC.

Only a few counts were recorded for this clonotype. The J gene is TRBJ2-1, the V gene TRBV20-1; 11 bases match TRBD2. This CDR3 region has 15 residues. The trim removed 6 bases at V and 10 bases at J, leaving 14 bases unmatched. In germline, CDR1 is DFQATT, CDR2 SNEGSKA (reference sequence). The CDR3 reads CSATTSGSPAREQFF. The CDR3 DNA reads TGCAGTGCCACCACTAGCGGGAGTCCGGCGAGGGAGCAGTTCTTC.

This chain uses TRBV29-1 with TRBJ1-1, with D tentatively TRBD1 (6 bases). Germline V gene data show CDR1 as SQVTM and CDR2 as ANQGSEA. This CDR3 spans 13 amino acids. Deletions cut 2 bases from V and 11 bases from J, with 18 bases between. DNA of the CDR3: TGCAGCGTTGAACTGAGAACAGGGTGGGATGCTTTCTTT. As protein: CSVELRTGWDAFF.

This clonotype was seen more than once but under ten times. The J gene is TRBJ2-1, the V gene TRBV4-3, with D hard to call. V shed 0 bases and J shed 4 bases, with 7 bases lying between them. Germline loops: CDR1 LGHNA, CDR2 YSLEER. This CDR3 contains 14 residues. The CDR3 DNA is TGCGCCAGCAGCCAAGATTCACGATACAATGAGCAGTTCTTC. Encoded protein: CASSQDSRYNEQFF.

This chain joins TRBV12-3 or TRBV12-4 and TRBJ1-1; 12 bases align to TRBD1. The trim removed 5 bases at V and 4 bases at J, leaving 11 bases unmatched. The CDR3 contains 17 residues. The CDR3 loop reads CASSIAGTGGVATEAFF. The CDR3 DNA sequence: TGTGCCAGCAGTATCGCTGGGACAGGGGGCGTCGCCACTGAAGCTTTCTTT.